These 12 T cell receptor beta chains originate from one sample sequenced in a study of beta chain features in type 1 diabetes. Study-wide points: In every one of the four CD4+ subsets, TCRB CDR3s were moderately but significantly shorter in Type 1 diabetes patients.

These receptors' antigens are unknown. The entirety of the isolated RNA underwent reverse transcription, so expressed TCRB transcripts were sequenced. Assay: immunoSEQ multiplex PCR; the TCRdb copy retains only in-frame clones and omits some. The repertoire holds around 170,000 clones, with around 9.7% as singletons. Sequencing used central memory CD4+ T cells from blood. These receptors were taken from a woman younger than 45 with type 1 diabetes.

The rearrangement uses TRBV29-1 and TRBJ1-1; D not certain. The V gene lost 1 base and the J gene lost 0 bases, with 6 bases spanning the gap. Per germline, CDR1 SQVTM and CDR2 ANQGSEA. CDR3 length equals 13 residues. In DNA form, the CDR3 reads TGCAGCGTTGAAGTACAGATGAACACTGAAGCTTTCTTT. Translation gives CSVEVQMNTEAFF. The full variable domain, in which reference TRBV29-1 and TRBJ1-1 provide the parts outside the CDR3, is SAVISQKPSRDICQRGTSLTIQCQVDSQVTMMFWYRQQPGQSLTLIATANQGSEATYESGFVIDKFPISRPNLTFSTLTVSNMSPEDSSIYLCSVEVQMNTEAFFGQGTRLTVV.

The J gene is TRBJ1-5, the V gene TRBV5-1, with TRBD1 as a possible D gene (6 bases). CDR3 length equals 14 residues. CDR1 SGHRS and CDR2 YFSETQ come from the germline V gene. V lost 4 bases to trimming and J lost 4 bases, with 12 bases between them. The CDR3 bases are TGCGCCAGCAGCGGGGGGGACACAAATCAGCCCCAGCATTTT. Translating it yields CASSGGDTNQPQHF.

This clone was detected a few times. The gene calls are TRBV9 and TRBJ1-1, with D perhaps TRBD1 (5 bases). Germline CDR1 is SGDLS and CDR2 is YYNGEE. V lost 2 bases to trimming and J lost 11 bases, with 19 bases between them. The length of the CDR3 is 14 residues. DNA for the CDR3: TGTGCCAGCAGCGTGCGGGACGCCGCGGGGAATGCTTTCTTT. This codes for CASSVRDAAGNAFF.

The chain couples TRBV5-1 to TRBJ2-3; D is uncertain. V lost 4 bases to trimming and J lost 6 bases, with 6 bases between them. CDR1 and CDR2 (germline): SGHRS, YFSETQ. The length of the CDR3 is 11 residues. CDR3: CASSPQDTQYF. The CDR3 nucleotides read TGCGCCAGCAGCCCCCAGGATACGCAGTATTTT.

V gene TRBV6-1 combines with J gene TRBJ2-1; 8 bases match TRBD2. There are 13 residues in the CDR3. With 1 base clipped from V and 13 bases from J, the junction kept 6 bases outside the gene matches. CDR1 and CDR2 (germline): MNHNS, SASEGT. The CDR3 loop is CASSEVSSGFQFF. The CDR3, as DNA: TGTGCCAGCAGTGAAGTTTCTAGCGGGTTTCAGTTCTTC.

This chain uses TRBV27 with TRBJ2-5; 10 bases agree with TRBD1. V trimming: 7 bases; J trimming: 4 bases; junction bases outside the gene matches: 9. CDR1 and CDR2 (germline): MNHEY, SMNVEV (reference sequence). The length of the CDR3 is 15 residues. In DNA form, the CDR3 reads TGTGCCAGCATTCCGACAGGGGGCCGGAGAGAGACCCAGTACTTC. This codes for CASIPTGGRRETQYF.

This clone was picked up a small number of times. Here the CDR3 DNA reads TGTGCCAGCCAAAGTAGGACAGGGGCCTCCTACGAGCAGTACTTC. Encoded protein: CASQSRTGASYEQYF. The chain carries TRBV6-1 and TRBJ2-7, with 9 bases fitting TRBD1. Losses at the gene ends were 8 bases for V and 0 bases for J; bases not matched to a gene: 8. This CDR3 region has 15 residues. From germline, CDR1 is MNHNS and CDR2 SASEGT.

This clone turned up a few times. This chain joins TRBV5-8 and TRBJ2-5; 10 bases map to TRBD1. The V gene end was trimmed by 6 bases and the J gene end by 5 bases; junction bases not matched to a gene: 7. Looked up from germline, CDR1 is SGHTS and CDR2 is YDEGEE. This CDR3 region has 14 residues. CDR3 amino acids: CASTGTGVRETQYF. In DNA form, the CDR3 reads TGTGCCAGCACTGGGACAGGGGTTCGGGAGACCCAGTACTTC.

A few counts support this clone. The rearrangement uses TRBV2 and TRBJ2-1; no clear D gene. Trimming pared 8 bases from V and 3 bases from J, leaving 5 bases between. This CDR3 spans 11 amino acids. Germline V lookup: CDR1 SNHLY, CDR2 FYNNEI. CDR3 bases: TGTGCCAGCCGGTACTACAATGAGCAGTTCTTC. Its translation is CASRYYNEQFF. The whole variable domain, filled in from reference TRBV2 and TRBJ2-1, reads EPEVTQTPSHQVTQMGQEVILRCVPISNHLYFYWYRQILGQKVEFLVSFYNNEISEKSEIFDDQFSVERPDGSNFTLKIRSTKLEDSAMYFCASRYYNEQFFGPGTRLTVL.

In this sample, this clone turned up a few times. DNA of the CDR3: TGTGCCAGCAGTCGACAGGGGGCGATTAGGTCCGATGAGCAGTTCTTC. It is translated as CASSRQGAIRSDEQFF. The gene calls are TRBV6-6 and TRBJ2-1; TRBD1 agrees at 10 bases. Trimming cost V 5 bases and J 8 bases; bases outside gene matches: 12. This CDR3 has 16 residues. Germline values: CDR1 MNHNY, CDR2 SVGAGI (reference sequence).

V gene TRBV30 combines with J gene TRBJ2-1; no clear D. The CDR3 has 11 residues. CDR1 is GTSNPN, CDR2 SVGIG, per germline (reference sequence). Trimming took off 2 bases at V and 8 bases at J, with 7 bases between the two ends. CDR3 sequence reads: CAWSPSYEQFF. The CDR3 coding sequence is TGTGCCTGGAGTCCTTCCTATGAGCAGTTCTTC. The full variable domain, rest sourced from reference TRBV30 and TRBJ2-1, is SQTIHQWPATLVQPVGSPLSLECTVEGTSNPNLYWYRQAAGRGLQLLFYSVGIGQISSEVPQNLSASRPQDRQFILSSKKLLLSDSGFYLCAWSPSYEQFFGPGTRLTVL.

The chain has TRBV29-1 and TRBJ2-7; the match to TRBD2 covers 9 bases. Per the germline V gene, CDR1 is SQVTM and CDR2 is ANQGSEA. The junction had 8 bases not matched to a gene; V was cut back by 3 bases and J by 2 bases. The CDR3 covers 15 residues. The CDR3 bases are TGCAGCGTTGACTCCTCTAGCGGGGTTGCCTACGAGCAGTACTTC. Translated: CSVDSSSGVAYEQYF.